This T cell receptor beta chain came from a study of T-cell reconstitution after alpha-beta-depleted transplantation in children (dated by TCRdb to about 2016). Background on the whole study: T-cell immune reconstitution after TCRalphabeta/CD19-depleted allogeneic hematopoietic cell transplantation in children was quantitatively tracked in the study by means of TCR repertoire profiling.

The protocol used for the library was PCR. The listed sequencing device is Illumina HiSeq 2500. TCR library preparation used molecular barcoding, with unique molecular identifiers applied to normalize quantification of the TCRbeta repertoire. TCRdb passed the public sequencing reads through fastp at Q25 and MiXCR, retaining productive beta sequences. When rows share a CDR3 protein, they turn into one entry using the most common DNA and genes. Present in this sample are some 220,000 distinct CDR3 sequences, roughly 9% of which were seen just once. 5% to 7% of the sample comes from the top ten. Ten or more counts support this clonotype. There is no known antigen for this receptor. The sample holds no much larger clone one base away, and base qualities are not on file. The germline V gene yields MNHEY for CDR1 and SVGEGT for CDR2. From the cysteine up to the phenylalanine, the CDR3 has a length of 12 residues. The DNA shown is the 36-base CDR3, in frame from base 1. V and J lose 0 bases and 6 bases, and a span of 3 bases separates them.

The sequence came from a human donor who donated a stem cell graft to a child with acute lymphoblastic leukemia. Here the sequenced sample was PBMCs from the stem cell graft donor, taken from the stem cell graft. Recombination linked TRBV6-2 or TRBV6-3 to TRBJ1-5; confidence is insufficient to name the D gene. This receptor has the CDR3 CASSYSAQPQHF. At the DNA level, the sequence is TGTGCCAGCAGTTACTCGGCTCAGCCCCAGCATTTT.